The 24 T cell receptor beta chains below all came from one sample that was sequenced in a study of siplizumab effects on memory and regulatory T cells. Method: immunoSEQ multiplex PCR; TCRdb's copy keeps in-frame clones and lacks some. The sample carries some 100,000 clones, about 96% recorded once. The sample comprised naive CD4+ T cells sorted from blood. The receptors come from a human donor in good health.

V and J are TRBV19 and TRBJ2-2; 8 nucleotides match TRBD1. Germline lookup yields CDR1 LNHDA and CDR2 SQIVND (reference sequence). The ends lost 5 bases at V and 5 bases at J; junction bases unmatched: 10. The CDR3 is 16 amino acids. Here the CDR3 reads CASSPSTGGWTGELFF. The DNA of the CDR3 is TGTGCCAGTAGTCCCTCTACAGGGGGGTGGACCGGGGAGCTGTTTTTT. Variable domain in full (rest from reference TRBV19 and TRBJ2-2): DGGITQSPKYLFRKEGQNVTLSCEQNLNHDAMYWYRQDPGQGLRLIYYSQIVNDFQKGDIAEGYSVSREKKESFPLTVTSAQKNPTAFYLCASSPSTGGWTGELFFGEGSRLTVL.

This rearrangement joins TRBV5-4 to TRBJ2-5; a possible D gene is TRBD2 (5 bases). The end of the DNA aligns better with TRBJ2-7, so the J call may be wrong. CDR1 is SGHNT, CDR2 YYREEE, per germline (reference sequence). This CDR3 comprises 15 residues. CDR3 protein: CASSLGLAGSYEQYF. The CDR3 nucleotides read TGTGCCAGCAGCTTGGGGCTAGCTGGCTCCTACGAGCAGTACTTC.

The CDR3 sequence is CASSLGRVAQGGYTF. The CDR3 DNA reads TGTGCCAGCAGCTTGGGCAGGGTAGCTCAGGGAGGCTACACCTTC. The V gene is TRBV5-4, the J gene TRBJ1-2, with D possibly being TRBD1 (5 bases). This CDR3 has 15 amino acids. Germline V gene lookup returns CDR1 SGHNT and CDR2 YYREEE (reference sequence). The ends were cut back, 0 bases at V and 8 bases at J, with 17 bases in the middle.

The CDR3 DNA reads TGTGCCAGCAGTTGGGGGGAAGCGTCGGGGGAGCTGTTTTTT. Protein product: CASSWGEASGELFF. J is TRBJ2-2 and V is TRBV6-1; D may be TRBD2 (6 bases). Germline CDR1 MNHNS, CDR2 SASEGT. The V end lost 5 bases, the J end lost 8 bases, and 15 bases lay between the germline ends. This CDR3 contains 14 residues.

The V and J genes are TRBV28 and TRBJ2-1; D remains ambiguous. V lost 7 bases and J lost 8, with 15 bases in between. The CDR3 length is 13 residues. Germline lookup yields CDR1 MDHEN and CDR2 SYDVKM. The CDR3 coding sequence is TGTGCCAGCACCCTTCATGTTTGGGATGAGCAGTTCTTC. It yields the protein CASTLHVWDEQFF.

J is TRBJ2-1 and V is TRBV4-2, with 11 nucleotides matching TRBD2. The length of the CDR3 is 20 residues. Trimming cost V 0 bases and J 0 bases; bases outside gene matches: 10. The V gene's germline CDR1 is LGHNA and CDR2 YNFKEQ. Here the CDR3 reads CASSQDLTSGGASSYNEQFF. The CDR3 DNA reads TGTGCCAGCAGCCAAGATCTTACTAGCGGGGGAGCCAGCTCCTACAATGAGCAGTTCTTC.

The J gene is TRBJ1-2, the V gene TRBV5-4; D is undetermined. This CDR3 comprises 12 residues. Germline V gene lookup returns CDR1 SGHNT and CDR2 YYREEE (reference sequence). The V end lost 1 base, the J end lost 8 bases, and 9 bases lay between the germline ends. CDR3 DNA sequence: TGTGCCAGCAGCTTGCAAGGTTGGGGCTACACCTTC. Translating gives CASSLQGWGYTF.

In its sample, this clone was seen once. This chain uses TRBV28 with TRBJ1-2, with a tentative D call TRBD1 (6 bases). Germline V gene lookup returns CDR1 MDHEN and CDR2 SYDVKM. The CDR3 is made up of 16 amino acids. V lost 6 bases and J 0 bases, leaving 17 bases between the germline ends. CDR3 amino acids: CASRPQGTQTNYGYTF. The CDR3 DNA reads as TGTGCCAGCAGACCACAGGGTACTCAAACTAACTATGGCTACACCTTC.

The chain employs TRBV7-9 and TRBJ1-6, with D possibly being TRBD1 (6 bases). Germline lookup yields CDR1 SEHNR and CDR2 FQNEAQ (reference sequence). CDR3 size: 15 residues. The V and J ends lost 1 base and 3 bases respectively, with 7 bases between them. The CDR3, as DNA: TGTGCCAGCAGCTTAGGGGACAACTATAATTCACCCCTCCACTTT. It encodes CASSLGDNYNSPLHF.

This sequence joins TRBV20-1 and TRBJ2-3; D uncertain. The CDR3 loop spans 10 amino acids. Germline CDR1 reads DFQATT; CDR2 reads SNEGSKA (reference sequence). Trimming removed 6 bases at V and 0 bases at J, with 1 base between. In DNA, the CDR3 is TGCAGTGCGAGCACAGATACGCAGTATTTT. This codes for CSASTDTQYF.

The chain carries TRBV5-1 and TRBJ2-3; 10 bases line up with TRBD2. The length of the CDR3 is 16 residues. CDR1 and CDR2 (germline): SGHRS, YFSETQ. Unmatched junction bases numbered 11, after V lost 5 bases and J lost 5 bases. This CDR3 reads CASSKASGGAVDTQYF. The CDR3 bases are TGCGCCAGCAGTAAAGCAAGCGGGGGGGCAGTAGATACGCAGTATTTT.

This chain joins TRBV6-1 and TRBJ2-3; D unclear. V dropped 8 bases and J dropped 1 base, with 10 bases sitting between them. The length of the CDR3 is 13 residues. Germline assignment: CDR1 MNHNS and CDR2 SASEGT. CDR3 in amino acids: CASHGPRTDTQYF. Here the CDR3 DNA reads TGTGCCAGCCACGGCCCACGCACAGATACGCAGTATTTT.

The chain recombines TRBV10-3 with TRBJ2-5; 11 bases are shared with TRBD2. Germline-derived CDR1 and CDR2 are ENHRY and SYGVKD. The CDR3 has 15 residues. The V gene end was trimmed by 2 bases and the J gene end by 5 bases; junction bases not matched to a gene: 4. The CDR3 here is CAISELAGGSETQYF. CDR3 DNA sequence: TGTGCCATCAGTGAGCTAGCGGGGGGTTCGGAGACCCAGTACTTC.

V and J are TRBV7-3 and TRBJ2-2; D is undetermined. Germline V gives CDR1 SGHTA, CDR2 FQGTGA. CDR3 length: 14 amino acids. V gave up 0 bases and J gave up 6 bases, with 8 bases separating them. The CDR3 reads CASSLTRVSGELFF. Written as DNA, the CDR3 is TGTGCCAGCAGCTTAACTCGCGTGTCCGGGGAGCTGTTTTTT.

The chain has TRBV11-2 and TRBJ2-7, with TRBD1 as a possible D gene (5 bases). From germline, CDR1 is SGHAT and CDR2 FQNNGV. The V gene lost 3 bases and the J gene lost 3 bases, with 15 bases spanning the gap. The CDR3 sequence is 15 residues long. The CDR3 DNA sequence: TGTGCCAGCAGCTTGGCCTCCGGACAACGCTACGAGCAGTACTTC. As protein: CASSLASGQRYEQYF.

The chain employs TRBV20-1 and TRBJ2-1; D is possibly TRBD1 or TRBD2 (5 bases each). The CDR3 loop spans 10 amino acids. The germline V gene has CDR1 DFQATT and CDR2 SNEGSKA (reference sequence). V dropped 2 bases and J dropped 11 bases, with 7 bases sitting between them. In DNA form, the CDR3 reads TGCAGTGCTAGACGGGACCAGCAGTTCTTC. Encoded protein: CSARRDQQFF.

This chain uses TRBV11-2 with TRBJ2-3, with 7 bases identical to TRBD1. The germline gives CDR1 SGHAT, CDR2 FQNNGV. With V trimmed by 2 bases and J by 0 bases, 2 bases remained unmatched. This CDR3 has 15 amino acids. This CDR3 is CASSLSGQSTDTQYF. For the CDR3, the DNA is TGTGCCAGCAGCTTATCGGGACAGAGCACAGATACGCAGTATTTT.

The rearrangement links TRBV7-6 to TRBJ2-3; D unclear. The CDR3 has 13 residues. The V end lost 6 bases, the J end lost 6 bases, and 13 bases lay between the germline ends. Germline V lookup: CDR1 SGHVS, CDR2 FNYEAQ. CDR3 residues: CASRSTMSDTQYF. DNA for the CDR3: TGTGCCAGCAGGTCGACCATGTCGGATACGCAGTATTTT. The whole variable domain, filled in from reference TRBV7-6 and TRBJ2-3, reads GAGVSQSPRYKVTKRGQDVALRCDPISGHVSLYWYRQALGQGPEFLTYFNYEAQQDKSGLPNDRFSAERPEGSISTLTIQRTEQRDSAMYRCASRSTMSDTQYFGPGTRLTVL.

The chain joins TRBV6-5 to TRBJ1-1, with D possibly matching TRBD1 (5 bases). V gave up 2 bases and J gave up 4 bases, with 14 bases separating them. The CDR3 covers 15 residues. Germline V gives CDR1 MNHEY, CDR2 SVGAGI. The DNA for the CDR3 is TGTGCCAGCAGTTACGGCGCAAGGGGAGTCACTGAAGCTTTCTTT. This codes for CASSYGARGVTEAFF.

The gene calls are TRBV6-6 and TRBJ2-3, with TRBD1 matching over 10 bases. The trim removed 6 bases at V and 4 bases at J, leaving 7 bases unmatched. Germline V gene lookup returns CDR1 MNHNY and CDR2 SVGAGI (reference sequence). The CDR3 length is 15 residues. The DNA for the CDR3 is TGTGCCAGCAGCCCGACCGGGACAGGGGCAGATACGCAGTATTTT. It codes for CASSPTGTGADTQYF.

This chain connects TRBV12-5 to TRBJ1-5; D not certain. The germline CDR1 and CDR2 sequences are LGHNT and FRNRAP. The CDR3 loop spans 15 amino acids. Trimming left V 1 base short and J 9 bases short, with 16 bases between. This CDR3 is CASGLAPTGVGPQHF. In DNA, the CDR3 is TGTGCTAGTGGTTTGGCCCCGACGGGAGTCGGGCCCCAGCATTTT.

The genes are TRBV28 and TRBJ2-3, with 8 bases identical to TRBD2. Germline V gene data show CDR1 as MDHEN and CDR2 as SYDVKM. Germline trimming cut 2 bases from V and 6 bases from J; bases unmatched to any gene: 4. The CDR3 contains 14 residues. The CDR3: CASSLLSGADTQYF. The DNA of the CDR3 is TGTGCCAGCAGTTTACTTAGCGGGGCCGATACGCAGTATTTT.

The chain is built from TRBV10-3 and TRBJ1-4; a possible D gene is TRBD1 (5 bases). Germline lookup yields CDR1 ENHRY and CDR2 SYGVKD. The V end lost 10 bases, the J end lost 8 bases, and 20 bases lay between the germline ends. The CDR3 is 14 amino acids. Here the CDR3 reads CATKSGTDFEKLFF. The CDR3 DNA reads TGTGCCACCAAGTCCGGGACGGACTTCGAAAAACTGTTTTTT.

The chain uses TRBV28 and TRBJ2-1, with 7 bases lining up with TRBD1. Looked up from germline, CDR1 is MDHEN and CDR2 is SYDVKM. V shed 5 bases and J 6 bases; nucleotides not matched to a gene: 13. CDR3 size: 16 residues. In DNA, the CDR3 is TGTGCCAGCAGTCCCAATCGACAGGGATCTTTCAATGAGCAGTTCTTC. Its protein product is CASSPNRQGSFNEQFF.